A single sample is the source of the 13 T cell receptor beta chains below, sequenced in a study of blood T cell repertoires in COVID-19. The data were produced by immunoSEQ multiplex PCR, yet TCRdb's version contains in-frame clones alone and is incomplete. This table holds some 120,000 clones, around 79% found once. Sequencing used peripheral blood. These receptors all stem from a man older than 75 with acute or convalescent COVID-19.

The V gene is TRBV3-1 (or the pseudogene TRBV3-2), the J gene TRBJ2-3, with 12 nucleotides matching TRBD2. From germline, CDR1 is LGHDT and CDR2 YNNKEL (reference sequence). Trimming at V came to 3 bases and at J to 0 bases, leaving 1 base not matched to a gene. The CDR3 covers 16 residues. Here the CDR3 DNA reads TGTGCCAGCAGCCAGGGGACTAGCGGGAGCACAGATACGCAGTATTTT. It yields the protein CASSQGTSGSTDTQYF.

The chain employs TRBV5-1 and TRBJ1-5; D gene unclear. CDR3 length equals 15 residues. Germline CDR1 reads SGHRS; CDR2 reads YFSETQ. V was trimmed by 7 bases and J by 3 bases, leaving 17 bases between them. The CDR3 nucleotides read TGCGCCAGCTCGAGAGAAGGAATAGCCAATCAGCCCCAGCATTTT. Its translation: CASSREGIANQPQHF.

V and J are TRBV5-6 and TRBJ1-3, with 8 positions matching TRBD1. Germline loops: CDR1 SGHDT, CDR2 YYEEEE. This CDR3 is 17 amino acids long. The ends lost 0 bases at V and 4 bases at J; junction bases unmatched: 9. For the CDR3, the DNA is TGTGCCAGCAGCTTGGAGCGCTGGAGACAGGGGGGAAACACCATATATTTT. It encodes CASSLERWRQGGNTIYF.

CDR3 sequence: CASSFQGANYGYTF. The DNA of the CDR3 is TGCGCCAGCAGCTTCCAAGGAGCCAACTATGGCTACACCTTC. The chain links TRBV5-1 to TRBJ1-2; no firm D call. CDR1 is SGHRS and CDR2 is YFSETQ in the germline V gene. The CDR3 is 14 residues long. The ends were cut back, 2 bases at V and 2 bases at J, with 10 bases in the middle.

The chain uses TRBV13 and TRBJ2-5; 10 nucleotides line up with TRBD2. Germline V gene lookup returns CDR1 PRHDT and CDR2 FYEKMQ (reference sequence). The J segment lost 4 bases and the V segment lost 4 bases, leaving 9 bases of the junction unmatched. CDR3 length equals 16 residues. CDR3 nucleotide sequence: TGTGCCAGCAGCTCCCTCAGCGGGGGGGCCGGAGAGACCCAGTACTTC. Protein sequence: CASSSLSGGAGETQYF. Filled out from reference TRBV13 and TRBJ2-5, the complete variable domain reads AAGVIQSPRHLIKEKRETATLKCYPIPRHDTVYWYQQGPGQDPQFLISFYEKMQSDKGSIPDRFSAQQFSDYHSELNMSSLELGDSALYFCASSSLSGGAGETQYFGPGTRLLVL.

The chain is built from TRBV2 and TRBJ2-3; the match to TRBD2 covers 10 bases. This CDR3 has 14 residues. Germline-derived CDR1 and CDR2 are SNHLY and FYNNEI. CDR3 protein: CAQQQRGGLDTQYF. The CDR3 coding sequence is TGTGCTCAGCAACAGCGGGGGGGCTTAGATACGCAGTATTTT.

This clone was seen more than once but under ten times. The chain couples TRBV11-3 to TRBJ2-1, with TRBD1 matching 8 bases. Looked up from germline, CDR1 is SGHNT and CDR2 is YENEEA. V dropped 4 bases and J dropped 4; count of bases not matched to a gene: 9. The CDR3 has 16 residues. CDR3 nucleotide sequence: TGTGCCAGCAGCTCAACGACAGGGGCGTATTACAATGAGCAGTTCTTC. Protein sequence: CASSSTTGAYYNEQFF. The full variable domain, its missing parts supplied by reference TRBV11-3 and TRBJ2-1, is EAGVVQSPRYKIIEKKQPVAFWCNPISGHNTLYWYLQNLGQGPELLIRYENEEAVDDSQLPKDRFSAERLKGVDSTLKIQPAELGDSAVYLCASSSTTGAYYNEQFFGPGTRLTVL.

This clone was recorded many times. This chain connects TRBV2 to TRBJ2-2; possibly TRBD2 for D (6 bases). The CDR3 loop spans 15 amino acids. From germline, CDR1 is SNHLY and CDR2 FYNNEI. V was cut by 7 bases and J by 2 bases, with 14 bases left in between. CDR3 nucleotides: TGTGCCAGCAACGGGGGAGGAATTAACACCGGGGAGCTGTTTTTT. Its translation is CASNGGGINTGELFF.

In nucleotides, the CDR3 is TGTGCCAGCAGCCAAGGGACTAGCGGGGGGGCTTCAGAGACCCAGTACTTC. Translated, it gives CASSQGTSGGASETQYF. V and J are TRBV4-2 and TRBJ2-5; the match to TRBD2 covers 15 bases. The V segment lost 1 base and the J segment 4 bases; nucleotides outside the gene matches: 4. Germline lookup yields CDR1 LGHNA and CDR2 YNFKEQ. This CDR3 has 17 amino acids.

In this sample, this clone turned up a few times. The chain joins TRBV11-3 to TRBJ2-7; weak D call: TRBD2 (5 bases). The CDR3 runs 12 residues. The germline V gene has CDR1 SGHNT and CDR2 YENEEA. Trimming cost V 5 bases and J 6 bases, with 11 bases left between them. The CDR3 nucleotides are TGTGCCAGCAGCCCGGGGTGGGGCGAGCAGTACTTC. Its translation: CASSPGWGEQYF.

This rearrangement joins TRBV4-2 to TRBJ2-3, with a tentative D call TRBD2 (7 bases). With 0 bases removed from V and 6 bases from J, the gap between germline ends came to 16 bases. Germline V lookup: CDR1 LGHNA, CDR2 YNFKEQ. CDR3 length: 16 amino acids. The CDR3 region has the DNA TGTGCCAGCAGCCAAGATCTTACGGGGGGCTCTGATACGCAGTATTTT. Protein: CASSQDLTGGSDTQYF.

The CDR3 spells CASSGTGGQPQHF. CDR3 nucleotides: TGTGCCAGCAGTGGGACAGGGGGTCAGCCCCAGCATTTT. The chain carries TRBV12-3 or TRBV12-4 and TRBJ1-5; 11 bases agree with TRBD1. The CDR3 is made up of 13 amino acids. V shed 5 bases, J shed 6 bases, and the junction held 0 bases outside the gene matches.

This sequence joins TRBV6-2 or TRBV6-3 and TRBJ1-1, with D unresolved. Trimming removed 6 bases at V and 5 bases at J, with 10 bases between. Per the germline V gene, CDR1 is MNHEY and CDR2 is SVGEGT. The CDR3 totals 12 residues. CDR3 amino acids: CASSPAGTEAFF. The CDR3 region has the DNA TGTGCCAGCAGCCCGGCGGGGACTGAAGCTTTCTTT.